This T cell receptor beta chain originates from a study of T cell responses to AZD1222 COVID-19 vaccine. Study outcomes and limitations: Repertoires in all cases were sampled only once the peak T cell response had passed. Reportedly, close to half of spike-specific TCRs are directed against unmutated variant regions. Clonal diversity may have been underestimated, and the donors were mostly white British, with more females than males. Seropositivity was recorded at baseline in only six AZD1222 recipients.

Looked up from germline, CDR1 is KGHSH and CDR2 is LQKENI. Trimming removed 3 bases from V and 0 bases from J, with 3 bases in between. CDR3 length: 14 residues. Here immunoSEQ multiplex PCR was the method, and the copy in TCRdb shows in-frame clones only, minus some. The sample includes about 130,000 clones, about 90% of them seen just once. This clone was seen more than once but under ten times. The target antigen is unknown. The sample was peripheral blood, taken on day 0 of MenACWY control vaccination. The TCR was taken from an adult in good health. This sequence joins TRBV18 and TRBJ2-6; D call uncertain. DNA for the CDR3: TGTGCCAGCTCACCCCTCTCTGGGGCCAACGTCCTGACTTTC. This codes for CASSPLSGANVLTF.